This T cell receptor beta chain came from a study of OX40 agonist ivuxolimab in advanced cancers. As for the study in general: Patients treated during dose escalation were battling hepatocellular carcinoma, melanoma, renal cell or head and neck cancer.

This clone was seen only once. A history of autoimmune disease or systemic immunosuppression excluded patients. Trimming pared 4 bases from V and 3 bases from J, leaving 10 bases between. The CDR3 contains 13 residues. Germline assignment: CDR1 SGHDT and CDR2 YYEEEE. Generated by immunoSEQ multiplex PCR, the TCRdb table keeps only in-frame clones and is missing some. Of about 96,000 clones in the sample, roughly 88% were seen once. J is TRBJ1-2 and V is TRBV5-6; D is unclear. The receptor was isolated from an adult with an advanced solid tumor such as melanoma, head and neck, liver or kidney cancer. This specimen consisted of CD4+ or CD8+ T cells sorted from blood, obtained in a trial of the OX40 agonist ivuxolimab. This chain's CDR3 is CASSPPGHYGYTF. In DNA form, the CDR3 reads TGTGCCAGCAGCCCTCCCGGTCACTATGGCTACACCTTC.